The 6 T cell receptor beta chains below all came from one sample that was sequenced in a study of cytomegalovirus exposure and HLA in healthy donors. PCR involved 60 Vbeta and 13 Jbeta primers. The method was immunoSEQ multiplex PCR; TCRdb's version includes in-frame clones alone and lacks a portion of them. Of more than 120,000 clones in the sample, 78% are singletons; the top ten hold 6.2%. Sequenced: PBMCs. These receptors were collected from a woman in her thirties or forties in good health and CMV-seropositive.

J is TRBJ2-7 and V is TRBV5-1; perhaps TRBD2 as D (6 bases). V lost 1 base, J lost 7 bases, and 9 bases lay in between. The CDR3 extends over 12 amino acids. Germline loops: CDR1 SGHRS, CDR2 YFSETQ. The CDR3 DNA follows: TGCGCCAGCAGCTTGACCGGGGGAGAGCAGTACTTC. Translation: CASSLTGGEQYF. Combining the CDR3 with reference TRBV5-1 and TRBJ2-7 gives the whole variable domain KAGVTQTPRYLIKTRGQQVTLSCSPISGHRSVSWYQQTPGQGLQFLFEYFSETQRNKGNFPGRFSGRQFSNSRSEMNVSTLELGDSALYLCASSLTGGEQYFGPGTRLTVT.

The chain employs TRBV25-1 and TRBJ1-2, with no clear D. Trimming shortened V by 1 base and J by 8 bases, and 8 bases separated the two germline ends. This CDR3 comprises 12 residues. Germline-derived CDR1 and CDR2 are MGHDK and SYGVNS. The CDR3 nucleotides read TGTGCCAGCAGTGAATGGGTCAGGGGCTACACCTTC. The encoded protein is CASSEWVRGYTF.

CDR3 loop: CASSYFDSSNEQFF. DNA of the CDR3: TGTGCCAGCAGTTACTTCGACAGCTCTAATGAGCAGTTCTTC. The chain combines TRBV6-5 with TRBJ2-1, with a tentative D call TRBD1 (5 bases). This CDR3 region has 14 residues. Germline V CDR1 and CDR2: MNHEY, SVGAGI. V gave up 1 base and J gave up 7 bases, with 11 bases separating them.

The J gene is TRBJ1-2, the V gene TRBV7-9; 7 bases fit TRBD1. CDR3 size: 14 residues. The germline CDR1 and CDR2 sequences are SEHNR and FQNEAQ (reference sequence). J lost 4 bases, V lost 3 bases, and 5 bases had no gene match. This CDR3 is CASSFGGGGYGYTF. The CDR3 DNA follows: TGTGCCAGCAGCTTCGGAGGGGGCGGCTATGGCTACACCTTC. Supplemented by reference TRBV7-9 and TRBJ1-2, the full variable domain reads DTGVSQNPRHKITKRGQNVTFRCDPISEHNRLYWYRQTLGQGPEFLTYFQNEAQLEKSRLLSDRFSAERPKGSFSTLEIQRTEQGDSAMYLCASSFGGGGYGYTFGSGTRLTVV.

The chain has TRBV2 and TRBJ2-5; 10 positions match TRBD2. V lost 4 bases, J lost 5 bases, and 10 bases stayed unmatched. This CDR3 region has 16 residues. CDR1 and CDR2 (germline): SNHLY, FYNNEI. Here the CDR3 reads CASSGGSGRAWETQYF. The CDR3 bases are TGTGCCAGCAGTGGGGGAAGCGGGAGGGCCTGGGAGACCCAGTACTTC.

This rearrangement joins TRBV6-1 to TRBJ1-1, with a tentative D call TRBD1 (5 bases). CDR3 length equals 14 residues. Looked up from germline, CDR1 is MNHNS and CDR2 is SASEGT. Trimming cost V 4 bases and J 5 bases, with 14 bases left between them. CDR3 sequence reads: CASSVGTAGTEAFF. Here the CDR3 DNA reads TGTGCCAGCAGTGTCGGGACCGCGGGGACTGAAGCTTTCTTT.